The 15 T cell receptor beta chains below were found in one sample sequenced in a study of blood T cell repertoires in COVID-19. Assay: immunoSEQ multiplex PCR; the TCRdb copy retains only in-frame clones and omits some. Counted here are 200,000 to 300,000 clones, over 80% occurring once; the ten biggest clones make up roughly 27%. Sequencing was performed on peripheral blood. The receptors stem from a man aged 35-49 years with acute or convalescent COVID-19.

The chain uses TRBV6-5 and TRBJ2-2, with 7 nucleotides matching TRBD1. The J segment lost 2 bases and the V segment lost 7 bases, leaving 7 bases of the junction unmatched. The CDR3 has 15 residues. Germline CDR1 MNHEY, CDR2 SVGAGI. CDR3: CASTRDRINTGELFF. CDR3 nucleotides: TGTGCCAGCACCCGGGACAGAATAAACACCGGGGAGCTGTTTTTT.

This clone was observed a few times. The chain couples TRBV18 to TRBJ1-1, with a tentative D call TRBD1 (5 bases). The CDR3 covers 14 residues. With 6 bases removed from V and 3 bases from J, the gap between germline ends came to 14 bases. Germline V gene sequence: CDR1 KGHSH, CDR2 LQKENI. CDR3 amino acids: CASSETGGHTEAFF. The CDR3 region has the DNA TGTGCCAGCTCGGAAACAGGAGGGCACACTGAAGCTTTCTTT.

V and J are TRBV9 and TRBJ1-3; 7 bases match TRBD1. The germline V gene has CDR1 SGDLS and CDR2 YYNGEE. This CDR3 spans 16 amino acids. V lost 3 bases to trimming and J lost 0 bases; unmatched junction nucleotides: 6. CDR3 coding DNA: TGTGCCAGCAGCGCAGCAGGGGGTCTCTCTGGAAACACCATATATTTT. Translating gives CASSAAGGLSGNTIYF. The full variable domain, in which reference TRBV9 and TRBJ1-3 provide the parts outside the CDR3, is DSGVTQTPKHLITATGQRVTLRCSPRSGDLSVYWYQQSLDQGLQFLIQYYNGEERAKGNILERFSAQQFPDLHSELNLSSLELGDSALYFCASSAAGGLSGNTIYFGEGSWLTVV.

CDR3 in DNA: TGTGCCAGCAGCCACGCCAAGGACAGGGCCTATGGCTACACCTTC. Translated, it gives CASSHAKDRAYGYTF. V and J are TRBV3-1 (or the pseudogene TRBV3-2) and TRBJ1-2; 8 bases map to TRBD1. The CDR3 has 15 residues. Trimming took 3 bases from V and 4 from J; bases not matched to a gene: 7. The germline V gene has CDR1 LGHDT and CDR2 YNNKEL (reference sequence).

Written as DNA, the CDR3 is TGCGCCAGCAGTGAGTCGAGGCAGTTCCCTAGCACCAACTACACAGATACGCAGTATTTT. Translating it yields CASSESRQFPSTNYTDTQYF. The V gene is TRBV10-1, the J gene TRBJ2-3; TRBD2 might be the D (5 bases). Germline V CDR1 and CDR2: WNHNN, SYGVQD (reference sequence). The CDR3 spans 20 residues. Trimming stripped 0 bases from V and 2 bases from J, with 24 bases between.

The rearrangement links TRBV18 to TRBJ2-1; D possibly corresponds to TRBD2 (5 bases). Trimming took off 3 bases at V and 8 bases at J, with 23 bases between the two ends. The CDR3 is made up of 17 amino acids. Per the germline V gene, CDR1 is KGHSH and CDR2 is LQKENI. In DNA form, the CDR3 reads TGTGCCAGCTCACCCCCCAGTCTAGCTAACCAAGCGGATGAGCAGTTCTTC. Its translation is CASSPPSLANQADEQFF.

This sequence joins TRBV19 and TRBJ2-3; TRBD1 is a possible D gene (6 bases). Germline loops: CDR1 LNHDA, CDR2 SQIVND (reference sequence). CDR3 size: 13 residues. V was clipped by 8 bases and J by 4 bases, with 13 bases between them. This chain's CDR3 is CASARGSADTQYF. In DNA form, the CDR3 reads TGTGCCAGTGCTAGGGGGAGCGCAGATACGCAGTATTTT.

This clone was detected once. The rearrangement links TRBV7-2 to TRBJ1-3, with a weak D call TRBD1 (5 bases). This CDR3 is 12 amino acids long. V was shortened by 3 bases and J by 7 bases, with 7 bases between the two germline ends. Per germline, CDR1 SGHTA and CDR2 FQGNSA. The CDR3 DNA follows: TGTGCCAGCAGCTTGGCAGGGAACACCATATATTTT. It yields the protein CASSLAGNTIYF.

The gene calls are TRBV4-3 and TRBJ1-5; D gene unclear. CDR1 is LGHNA and CDR2 is YSLEER in the germline V gene. V was shortened by 0 bases and J by 4 bases, with 4 bases between the two germline ends. This CDR3 has 13 residues. The CDR3, as DNA: TGCGCCAGCAGCCAAGACAGTAATCAGCCCCAGCATTTT. The encoded protein is CASSQDSNQPQHF.

This clone has more than one count but fewer than ten. This chain joins TRBV7-8 and TRBJ1-1, with 7 bases identical to TRBD1. Germline values: CDR1 SGHVS, CDR2 FQNEAQ. The CDR3 has 14 amino acids. The V and J ends lost 5 bases and 5 bases, in that order; junction bases with no gene match: 8. The CDR3 DNA is TGTGCCAGCAGCGCGACAGGGCTTGGGACTGAAGCTTTCTTT. Translated: CASSATGLGTEAFF.

The chain is built from TRBV12-3 or TRBV12-4 and TRBJ2-5; D gene ambiguous. The CDR3 sequence is 13 residues long. Trimming cost V 2 bases and J 5 bases, with 9 bases left between them. The CDR3: CASSLQRRETQYF. CDR3 coding DNA: TGTGCCAGCAGTTTACAACGCCGGGAGACCCAGTACTTC.

In this sample, this clone turned up once. V and J are TRBV7-2 and TRBJ2-2; D possibly corresponds to TRBD2 (6 bases). Between the trimmed V and J ends, which lost 6 bases and 5 bases, there was a span of 13 bases. The germline V gene encodes CDR1 SGHTA and CDR2 FQGNSA. The CDR3 has 14 amino acids. CDR3 nucleotides: TGTGCCAGCAGTCCTGGGACTGGGACCGGGGAGCTGTTTTTT. Encoded protein: CASSPGTGTGELFF.

The chain recombines TRBV5-8 with TRBJ2-5; 7 nucleotides agree with TRBD1. Losses at the gene ends were 3 bases for V and 2 bases for J; bases not matched to a gene: 7. The V gene's germline CDR1 is SGHTS and CDR2 YDEGEE. The CDR3 totals 15 residues. CDR3 sequence: CASSSPWGQQETQYF. The CDR3 DNA is TGTGCCAGCAGCTCCCCCTGGGGACAGCAAGAGACCCAGTACTTC.

The chain joins TRBV11-2 to TRBJ1-2; TRBD1 aligns across 11 bases. J was trimmed by 7 bases and V by 0 bases; bases with no gene match: 7. The CDR3 is 16 residues long. Germline V gives CDR1 SGHAT, CDR2 FQNNGV. The CDR3 sequence is CASSLDIWDRGSGYTF. DNA of the CDR3: TGTGCCAGCAGCTTAGATATCTGGGACAGGGGGTCTGGCTACACCTTC.

V gene TRBV20-1 combines with J gene TRBJ2-7; D call uncertain. The germline V and J ends were trimmed by 3 bases and 3 bases, with 15 bases remaining between them. The CDR3 runs 14 residues. CDR1 is DFQATT, CDR2 SNEGSKA, per germline (reference sequence). CDR3 in DNA: TGCAGTGCTAGTTACTCCGACCGCGGCTACGAGCAGTACTTC. Translating gives CSASYSDRGYEQYF.